This T cell receptor beta chain was captured in a study of T-cell reconstitution after alpha-beta-depleted transplantation in children. The CDR3 consists of 12 residues. V was clipped by 2 bases and J by 1 base, with 5 bases between them. Germline values: CDR1 SQVTM, CDR2 ANQGSEA. Preparation of the TCRbeta library involved a method that used unique molecular identifiers. TCRdb processed the PCR reads anew with MiXCR; each CDR3 protein has one entry. The sample contains about 610,000 distinct CDR3 sequences, 8% to 11% of which appear only once. This clonotype was seen a handful of times. Sequenced material: PBMCs from the stem cell graft donor, taken from the stem cell graft. The clonotype was recovered from a human donor who donated a stem cell graft to a child with acute myeloid leukemia. The chain is built from TRBV29-1 and TRBJ1-2; no definite D call. The CDR3 bases are TGCAGCGTTGAAAGTGGTAACTATGGCTACACCTTC. Translation: CSVESGNYGYTF. The full variable domain, completed using reference TRBV29-1 and TRBJ1-2, is SAVISQKPSRDICQRGTSLTIQCQVDSQVTMMFWYRQQPGQSLTLIATANQGSEATYESGFVIDKFPISRPNLTFSTLTVSNMSPEDSSIYLCSVESGNYGYTFGSGTRLTVV.